One and the same sample provided the 32 T cell receptor beta chains below, sequenced in a study of identical twins (dated by TCRdb to 2016 to 2017). Libraries were prepared through 5' RACE. The data were produced on an Illumina HiSeq 2000. In-frame beta chains were kept once TCRdb had trimmed the public reads at Q25 with fastp and called clones with MiXCR. Entries are consolidated by CDR3 protein sequence, retaining the most common genes and DNA. The sample table holds roughly 470,000 distinct CDR3 sequences, of which roughly 13% were seen once. The biggest ten clones account for approximately 0.98% of the sample. The same data also went into a second study, on yellow fever vaccine responses in identical twins.

Sequencing was done on a sample of CD4+ T cells sorted from blood. These receptors were taken from a woman under 30 in good health.

V usage is TRBV12-3 or TRBV12-4 and J usage is TRBJ2-7; 16 nucleotides match TRBD2. The CDR3 is 16 amino acids. J was trimmed by 4 bases and V by 6 bases; bases with no gene match: 6. The CDR3 loop reads CASSRGLAGGGYEQYF. Written as DNA, the CDR3 is TGTGCCAGCAGCCGGGGACTAGCGGGAGGGGGATACGAGCAGTACTTC.

This clonotype was observed a few times. The V gene is TRBV7-2, the J gene TRBJ2-7; 9 bases line up with TRBD2. Germline lookup yields CDR1 SGHTA and CDR2 FQGNSA. The V gene end was trimmed by 5 bases and the J gene end by 4 bases; junction bases not matched to a gene: 15. The CDR3 is 17 amino acids. CDR3 coding DNA: TGTGCCAGCAGCCTTAATCCTCTCGGGACTAGCCTGTACGAGCAGTACTTC. This sequence encodes CASSLNPLGTSLYEQYF. The full variable domain, in which reference TRBV7-2 and TRBJ2-7 provide the parts outside the CDR3, is GAGVSQSPSNKVTEKGKDVELRCDPISGHTALYWYRQSLGQGLEFLIYFQGNSAPDKSGLPSDRFSAERTGGSVSTLTIQRTQQEDSAVYLCASSLNPLGTSLYEQYFGPGTRLTVT.

The chain employs TRBV29-1 and TRBJ2-7, with D possibly TRBD2 on 5 matching bases. This CDR3 region has 10 residues. V was cut by 4 bases and J by 7 bases, with 8 bases left in between. Germline V gene data show CDR1 as SQVTM and CDR2 as ANQGSEA. CDR3 in DNA: TGCAGCGTTGGATCGGGAGAGCAGTACTTC. Encoded protein: CSVGSGEQYF.

V and J are TRBV3-1 and TRBJ1-3; TRBD1 aligns across 8 bases. This CDR3 is built from 14 residues. V lost 3 bases, J lost 4 bases, and 2 bases stayed unmatched. Germline V gives CDR1 LGHDT, CDR2 YNNKEL (reference sequence). CDR3 DNA: TGTGCCAGCAGCCATGGGACAGGCGGAAACACCATATATTTT. It is translated as CASSHGTGGNTIYF.

The chain couples TRBV2 to TRBJ2-7; D possibly corresponds to TRBD1 (6 bases). This CDR3 is 12 amino acids long. The V gene's germline CDR1 is SNHLY and CDR2 FYNNEI. V was cut by 6 bases and J by 9 bases, with 15 bases left in between. The CDR3 region is CASSVTGFGQYF. In DNA, the CDR3 is TGTGCCAGCAGCGTAACAGGGTTTGGGCAGTACTTC.

There are a few counts of this clonotype. This chain links TRBV7-2 with TRBJ2-7; 9 bases map to TRBD1. V lost 1 base and J lost 5; bases outside the gene matches: 3. Germline loops: CDR1 SGHTA, CDR2 FQGNSA. The CDR3 covers 14 residues. The CDR3 nucleotides are TGTGCCAGCAGCTTAGAGACAGGGGGGCACGAGCAGTACTTC. This gives the protein CASSLETGGHEQYF.

This clonotype occurred a few times. The gene calls are TRBV7-9 and TRBJ2-1, with D uncertain. CDR1 SEHNR and CDR2 FQNEAQ come from the germline V gene (reference sequence). Trimming left V 2 bases short and J 8 bases short, with 16 bases between. The CDR3 has 15 residues. The chain's CDR3 is CASSLLATMFDEQFF. CDR3 nucleotides: TGTGCCAGCAGCTTACTCGCGACGATGTTCGATGAGCAGTTCTTC.

This clonotype has a handful of counts. The chain links TRBV11-2 to TRBJ2-7; either TRBD1 or TRBD2 may fit D (5 bases each). The germline V gene encodes CDR1 SGHAT and CDR2 FQNNGV. The CDR3 consists of 19 residues. V lost 4 bases, J lost 3 bases, and 28 bases lay in between. The CDR3 protein is CASSSGLSSQGYGNYEQYF. The CDR3 region has the DNA TGTGCCAGCAGCTCGGGGCTTTCCTCTCAGGGTTACGGGAACTACGAGCAGTACTTC.

V usage is TRBV15 and J usage is TRBJ2-1; D is possibly TRBD2 (6 bases). V gave up 1 base and J gave up 3 bases, with 10 bases separating them. This CDR3 is 15 amino acids long. Germline-derived CDR1 and CDR2 are LNHNV and YYDKDF (reference sequence). In nucleotides, the CDR3 is TGTGCCACCAGCAGAGTGGGAGGAGTCTACAATGAGCAGTTCTTC. Encoded protein: CATSRVGGVYNEQFF.

This clonotype was seen repeatedly, ten times or more. This sequence joins TRBV30 and TRBJ1-3, with TRBD1 as a possible D gene (6 bases). The CDR3 is made up of 14 amino acids. Germline V gene lookup returns CDR1 GTSNPN and CDR2 SVGIG (reference sequence). V shed 3 bases and J shed 3 bases, with 12 bases lying between them. The CDR3: CAWSGQSFGNTIYF. The CDR3 DNA sequence: TGTGCCTGGAGCGGACAGAGTTTTGGAAACACCATATATTTT.

The chain links TRBV20-1 to TRBJ2-7, with D tentatively TRBD2 (6 bases). The CDR3 spans 13 residues. V gave up 3 bases and J gave up 0 bases, with 9 bases separating them. CDR1 is DFQATT, CDR2 SNEGSKA, per germline (reference sequence). CDR3: CSASAGNSYEQYF. The DNA for the CDR3 is TGCAGTGCTAGCGCGGGGAACTCCTACGAGCAGTACTTC.

This clonotype was seen a few times. V is TRBV4-1 and J is TRBJ2-1; D possibly corresponds to TRBD2 (6 bases). This CDR3 has 16 residues. V was pared by 6 bases and J by 1 base, with 16 bases between. Looked up from germline, CDR1 is MGHRA and CDR2 is YSYEKL. In nucleotides, the CDR3 is TGCGCCAGCAGTCAGGCGGGGCAAGGGTCCTACAATGAGCAGTTCTTC. As protein: CASSQAGQGSYNEQFF.

This clonotype has at least ten counts. This chain uses TRBV29-1 with TRBJ2-1; tentative D call: TRBD1 (5 bases). Germline assignment: CDR1 SQVTM and CDR2 ANQGSEA. The ends were cut back, 7 bases at V and 6 bases at J, with 10 bases in the middle. The CDR3 contains 11 residues. In nucleotides, the CDR3 is TGCAGCGGTGGACACCCCAATGAGCAGTTCTTC. As protein: CSGGHPNEQFF.

The chain couples TRBV5-5 to TRBJ2-1; 8 positions match TRBD2. CDR3 length equals 16 residues. CDR1 and CDR2 from the germline V gene are SGHKS and YYEKEE (reference sequence). V was pared by 0 bases and J by 7 bases, with 9 bases of the junction left unmatched. CDR3 in DNA: TGTGCCAGCAGCTTGGAGTTATTAGCGGGATCAAATGAGCAGTTCTTC. Translating it yields CASSLELLAGSNEQFF.

The rearrangement joins TRBV20-1 to TRBJ2-4; D is possibly TRBD1 (6 bases). The ends were cut back, 6 bases at V and 0 bases at J, with 15 bases in the middle. Germline V lookup: CDR1 DFQATT, CDR2 SNEGSKA (reference sequence). The CDR3 length is 15 residues. This chain's CDR3 is CSANEQGRAKNIQYF. In DNA, the CDR3 is TGCAGTGCCAATGAACAGGGACGAGCCAAAAACATTCAGTACTTC.

V is TRBV5-1 and J is TRBJ2-1; TRBD1 aligns across 11 bases. Trimming took 4 bases from V and 12 from J; bases not matched to a gene: 6. Germline CDR1 SGHRS, CDR2 YFSETQ. This CDR3 contains 13 residues. The CDR3, as DNA: TGCGCCAGCAGCGGGGACAGGGGGTTGGGGCAGTTCTTC. This codes for CASSGDRGLGQFF.

This clonotype was seen ten or more times. This chain joins TRBV4-1 and TRBJ2-1, with D possibly matching TRBD1 (6 bases). The CDR3 runs to 15 residues. The germline gives CDR1 MGHRA, CDR2 YSYEKL. V was shortened by 4 bases and J by 2 bases, with 12 bases between the two germline ends. In nucleotides, the CDR3 is TGCGCCAGCAGCCGGGAGACAGGTCCCTACAATGAGCAGTTCTTC. Its protein product is CASSRETGPYNEQFF.

The chain couples TRBV6-1 to TRBJ1-1, with TRBD1 as a possible D gene (5 bases). The germline V gene encodes CDR1 MNHNS and CDR2 SASEGT. V was shortened by 6 bases and J by 4 bases, with 18 bases between the two germline ends. The CDR3 length is 15 residues. The CDR3 nucleotides are TGTGCCAGCAGATGGACCCAGGGTGGAGGCACTGAAGCTTTCTTT. Translating it yields CASRWTQGGGTEAFF.

The chain recombines TRBV20-1 with TRBJ2-3; no clear D gene. The CDR3 has 15 residues. Between the trimmed V and J ends, which lost 3 bases and 6 bases, there was a span of 19 bases. Per the germline V gene, CDR1 is DFQATT and CDR2 is SNEGSKA (reference sequence). In DNA, the CDR3 is TGCAGTGCTAGTGGCGGAGTGGATAAATCGGATACGCAGTATTTT. Its protein product is CSASGGVDKSDTQYF.

This clonotype was counted only a few times. The chain is built from TRBV7-8 and TRBJ2-7, with 7 nucleotides matching TRBD1. Germline CDR1 and CDR2: SGHVS and FQNEAQ. CDR3 size: 14 residues. The J segment lost 2 bases and the V segment lost 2 bases, leaving 3 bases of the junction unmatched. The CDR3, as DNA: TGTGCCAGCAGCTTAACGGACAGGACCTACGAGCAGTACTTC. Residues: CASSLTDRTYEQYF.

This clonotype was recorded at least ten times. The chain uses TRBV7-3 and TRBJ2-1, with 14 bases matching TRBD2. The J segment lost 5 bases and the V segment lost 4 bases, leaving 7 bases of the junction unmatched. In germline, CDR1 is SGHTA, CDR2 FQGTGA. The CDR3 consists of 17 residues. The CDR3 sequence is CASSSSPGLAGDNEQFF. Here the CDR3 DNA reads TGTGCCAGCAGCTCATCACCGGGACTAGCGGGAGACAATGAGCAGTTCTTC. Full variable domain (remainder filled in from reference TRBV7-3 and TRBJ2-1): GAGVSQTPSNKVTEKGKYVELRCDPISGHTALYWYRQSLGQGPEFLIYFQGTGAADDSGLPNDRFFAVRPEGSVSTLKIQRTERGDSAVYLCASSSSPGLAGDNEQFFGPGTRLTVL.

At least ten counts were recorded for this clonotype. CDR3: CASSLRLDEQFF. CDR3 in DNA: TGTGCCAGCAGCTTAAGACTGGATGAGCAGTTCTTC. This rearrangement joins TRBV12-3 or TRBV12-4 to TRBJ2-1; D is uncertain. V lost 6 bases and J 8 bases, leaving 11 bases between the germline ends. This CDR3 is 12 amino acids long.

V and J are TRBV12-3 or TRBV12-4 and TRBJ2-1, with 7 bases fitting TRBD1. The CDR3 contains 15 residues. Trimming cost V 2 bases and J 2 bases; bases outside gene matches: 3. CDR3 protein: CASSLSDRTYNEQFF. As DNA, the CDR3 is TGTGCCAGCAGTTTATCGGACAGGACCTACAATGAGCAGTTCTTC.

This clonotype was found a few times. The chain employs TRBV2 and TRBJ2-1, with 7 nucleotides matching TRBD2. CDR3 size: 15 residues. V shed 7 bases and J 0 bases; nucleotides not matched to a gene: 6. The germline gives CDR1 SNHLY, CDR2 FYNNEI. CDR3 amino acids: CASKTRGSSYNEQFF. DNA of the CDR3: TGTGCCAGCAAGACTCGCGGGAGCTCCTACAATGAGCAGTTCTTC.

At least ten counts were recorded for this clonotype. The chain couples TRBV29-1 to TRBJ2-1; weak D call: TRBD2 (6 bases). The germline V gene encodes CDR1 SQVTM and CDR2 ANQGSEA. The CDR3 has 17 amino acids. Trimming shortened V by 0 bases and J by 0 bases, and 15 bases separated the two germline ends. The CDR3 reads CSVEDRRAGSSYNEQFF. Here the CDR3 DNA reads TGCAGCGTTGAAGATAGGAGAGCGGGTAGCTCCTACAATGAGCAGTTCTTC.

This clonotype has only a few counts. The chain combines TRBV7-3 with TRBJ2-3; a possible D gene is TRBD2 (7 bases). The germline V gene encodes CDR1 SGHTA and CDR2 FQGTGA. The CDR3 contains 14 residues. V gave up 2 bases and J gave up 12 bases, with 18 bases separating them. The CDR3 reads CASSLEGGGRGQYF. The DNA of the CDR3 is TGTGCCAGCAGCTTAGAGGGCGGGGGCAGGGGCCAGTATTTT.

This clonotype appeared a few times. V and J are TRBV6-2 or TRBV6-3 and TRBJ2-5; TRBD1 aligns across 7 bases. From germline, CDR1 is MNHEY and CDR2 SVGEGT. The CDR3 runs to 15 residues. Unmatched junction bases numbered 14, after V lost 6 bases and J lost 7 bases. The CDR3 here is CASRETGNPAGTQYF. The CDR3 DNA reads as TGTGCCAGCAGAGAGACAGGGAACCCCGCAGGGACCCAGTACTTC.

This clonotype showed up just a few times. The V call is TRBV12-3 or TRBV12-4, the J call TRBJ1-1, with D unresolved. The CDR3 extends over 10 amino acids. The V end lost 6 bases, the J end lost 10 bases, and 9 bases lay between the germline ends. The CDR3 DNA follows: TGTGCCAGCAGGGGCCCAGGAGCTTTCTTT. This codes for CASRGPGAFF.

A few counts support this clonotype. V gene TRBV4-1 combines with J gene TRBJ2-7; the match to TRBD1 covers 7 bases. CDR3 size: 15 residues. Germline CDR1 reads MGHRA; CDR2 reads YSYEKL. After removal of 1 base from V and 3 bases from J, the junction contained 6 bases not matched to a gene. The CDR3 spells CASSQGTGLNYEQYF. Here the CDR3 DNA reads TGCGCCAGCAGCCAAGGGACAGGTTTAAACTACGAGCAGTACTTC.

The chain employs TRBV9 and TRBJ2-1; 14 nucleotides line up with TRBD2. Trimming at V came to 0 bases and at J to 10 bases, leaving 9 bases not matched to a gene. CDR1 SGDLS and CDR2 YYNGEE come from the germline V gene. CDR3 length equals 17 residues. The DNA for the CDR3 is TGTGCCAGCAGCGTAGTGGGGACTAGCGGGAGATTTCAAGAGCAGTTCTTC. This sequence encodes CASSVVGTSGRFQEQFF.

The CDR3 region has the DNA TGTGCCAGCGCAGGGAGGGCCAACGTCCTGACTTTC. This sequence encodes CASAGRANVLTF. This chain joins TRBV25-1 and TRBJ2-6, with D maybe TRBD1 (5 bases). V dropped 8 bases and J dropped 5 bases, with 7 bases sitting between them. Germline CDR1 reads MGHDK; CDR2 reads SYGVNS. CDR3 size: 12 residues.

The chain employs TRBV7-9 and TRBJ2-3, with TRBD2 as a possible D gene (7 bases). The CDR3 sequence is 15 residues long. Germline-derived CDR1 and CDR2 are SEHNR and FQNEAQ (reference sequence). V was clipped by 2 bases and J by 10 bases, with 19 bases between them. DNA for the CDR3: TGTGCCAGCAGCTTACTTCGGGGGGCTGGGGGTTCGCAGTATTTT. It codes for CASSLLRGAGGSQYF.